A selection of T cell receptor beta chains follows, all from one sample in a study of Graves' ophthalmopathy and Graves' hyperthyroidism. TCRdb re-analysed the multiplex PCR reads in MiXCR, keeping a single row per CDR3 protein. The sample lists around 1.1 million distinct CDR3 sequences, 35% to 45% occurring once. Material: peripheral blood or thyroid tissue (not recorded which). Receptors originate from an adult man with Graves' hyperthyroidism. The CDR3 runs from the conserved cysteine through the conserved F or W. D genes are given only for firm matches.

V,D,length,J,CDR3
TRBV19,.,13,TRBJ2-7,CASSADYHYEQYF
TRBV5-6,.,16,TRBJ1-2,CASSLDPGAANYGYTF
TRBV20-1,.,17,TRBJ2-3,CSARLFQGAGSTDTQYF
TRBV7-2,.,13,TRBJ2-5,CASRYGHGWAQYF
TRBV5-8,.,14,TRBJ1-1,CASSSKTGNTEAFF
TRBV12-3/TRBV12-4,.,14,TRBJ2-7,CASSSRIHSYEQYF
TRBV30,.,12,TRBJ2-2,CAWSPNTGELFF
TRBV10-3,TRBD2,17,TRBJ2-7,CAISELLAGVSSYEQYF
TRBV12-5,TRBD1,14,TRBJ1-5,CASSTGQGAQPQHF
TRBV29-1,TRBD1,14,TRBJ1-1,CSVEKQGARTEAFF
TRBV12-3/TRBV12-4,.,15,TRBJ2-5,CASSPLGGLQETQYF
TRBV29-1,TRBD2,16,TRBJ2-5,CSVEGPGLAGEETQYF
TRBV29-1,.,10,TRBJ2-7,CSVVWTEQYF
TRBV15,TRBD1,15,TRBJ1-5,CATSRGQGGSQPQHF
TRBV7-2,TRBD1,15,TRBJ2-5,CASSAGTGGGETQYF
TRBV20-1,TRBD2,14,TRBJ2-7,CSAPRGTSVYEQYF
TRBV19,.,15,TRBJ1-3,CASSPTVTSGNTIYF
TRBV2,TRBD2,15,TRBJ2-7,CASSEGAGGPYEQYF
TRBV7-2,TRBD2,16,TRBJ2-7,CASSLRGLAGGYEQYF
TRBV29-1,.,15,TRBJ2-7,CSSEEVVGLSYEQYF